These 32 T cell receptor beta chains came from one sample sequenced in a study of human T cells and chemical hapten exposure. Time point noted: pre-sensitization, week 0. Indicated treatment: therapeutic diphenylcyclopropenone sensitization with weekly scalp DPC. MiXCR, run by TCRdb on the RACE reads, gives a single entry per CDR3 protein. The sample shows roughly 100,000 distinct CDR3 sequences, 11% of them seen only once. This sample comprised whole blood, obtained in connection with sensitization to the hapten diphenylcyclopropenone (DPC). The receptors stem from a woman aged 55-70 years with alopecia areata. Some clones in this sample may be carry-over from other donors' samples.

At least ten counts were recorded for this clonotype. The chain has TRBV11-2 and TRBJ1-1; a possible D gene is TRBD1 (5 bases). CDR3 length equals 16 residues. Trimming took off 0 bases at V and 4 bases at J, with 15 bases between the two ends. Germline V gives CDR1 SGHAT, CDR2 FQNNGV. CDR3 sequence reads: CASSLDPGGVGTEAFF. The CDR3 DNA reads TGTGCCAGCAGCTTAGATCCAGGAGGGGTTGGCACTGAAGCTTTCTTT. The full variable domain, with the rest looked up from reference TRBV11-2 and TRBJ1-1, is EAGVAQSPRYKIIEKRQSVAFWCNPISGHATLYWYQQILGQGPKLLIQFQNNGVVDDSQLPKDRFSAERLKGVDSTLKIQPAKLEDSAVYLCASSLDPGGVGTEAFFGQGTRLTVV.

This clonotype showed up just a few times. The chain links TRBV3-1 to TRBJ2-1; TRBD2 matches at 8 bases. CDR1 LGHDT and CDR2 YNNKEL come from the germline V gene (reference sequence). J lost 2 bases, V lost 0 bases, and 6 bases had no gene match. The CDR3 consists of 17 residues. The CDR3 sequence is CASSQDPPGLAYNEQFF. CDR3 DNA sequence: TGTGCCAGCAGCCAAGATCCTCCGGGACTAGCCTACAATGAGCAGTTCTTC.

V and J are TRBV25-1 and TRBJ1-1; 8 bases are a match to TRBD1. CDR3 size: 17 residues. From germline, CDR1 is MGHDK and CDR2 SYGVNS. The V and J ends lost 7 bases and 0 bases, in that order; junction bases with no gene match: 13. The CDR3 coding sequence is TGTGCCAGCACCTTTCAGGGGGCCCTCCTAATGAACACTGAAGCTTTCTTT. Amino acid sequence: CASTFQGALLMNTEAFF.

The sample holds many counts of this clonotype. This rearrangement joins TRBV6-5 to TRBJ1-5; 10 positions agree with TRBD1. Trimming cost V 0 bases and J 0 bases; bases outside gene matches: 5. Germline V gives CDR1 MNHEY, CDR2 SVGAGI. CDR3 length equals 18 residues. CDR3 amino acids: CASSYSSGTGVSNQPQHF. Written as DNA, the CDR3 is TGTGCCAGCAGTTACTCGTCCGGGACAGGGGTTAGCAATCAGCCCCAGCATTTT.

This clonotype was seen at least ten times. As DNA, the CDR3 is TGCAGTGCCCAGGGGGACAGGAACTATGGCTACACCTTC. Protein product: CSAQGDRNYGYTF. The gene calls are TRBV20-1 and TRBJ1-2, with 8 bases matching TRBD1. Germline V lookup: CDR1 DFQATT, CDR2 SNEGSKA (reference sequence). The CDR3 loop spans 13 amino acids. Trimming at V came to 6 bases and at J to 2 bases, leaving 5 bases not matched to a gene.

A few counts support this clonotype. The chain recombines TRBV7-3 with TRBJ2-2; 9 nucleotides agree with TRBD1. Germline-derived CDR1 and CDR2 are SGHTA and FQGTGA. The CDR3 contains 14 residues. V shed 5 bases and J 5 bases; nucleotides not matched to a gene: 3. CDR3 DNA: TGTGCCAGCAGCGTACAGGGGGCGACCGGGGAGCTGTTTTTT. Translating it yields CASSVQGATGELFF.

A few counts support this clonotype. This rearrangement joins TRBV19 to TRBJ2-3, with unresolved D. The CDR3 runs to 12 residues. Germline lookup yields CDR1 LNHDA and CDR2 SQIVND (reference sequence). Between the trimmed V and J ends, which lost 3 bases and 2 bases, there was a span of 3 bases. CDR3 nucleotide sequence: TGTGCCAGTAGTATGACCACAGATACGCAGTATTTT. Translation: CASSMTTDTQYF.

This clonotype was observed many times. This chain joins TRBV10-3 and TRBJ1-1; 7 positions agree with TRBD1. CDR1 and CDR2 (germline): ENHRY, SYGVKD. V shed 7 bases, J shed 7 bases, and the junction held 12 bases outside the gene matches. The CDR3 covers 14 residues. The chain's CDR3 is CAIKETGLTGEAFF. The CDR3 DNA is TGTGCCATCAAAGAGACAGGGTTAACGGGTGAAGCTTTCTTT.

The sample holds many counts of this clonotype. This chain links TRBV7-6 with TRBJ1-1; D is unresolved. The germline V gene has CDR1 SGHVS and CDR2 FNYEAQ. The germline V and J ends were trimmed by 6 bases and 4 bases, with 12 bases remaining between them. The CDR3 totals 13 residues. The CDR3 bases are TGTGCCAGCAGAGCCGGGAGCTTCACTGAAGCTTTCTTT. Amino acid sequence: CASRAGSFTEAFF.

At least ten counts were recorded for this clonotype. The chain has TRBV7-6 and TRBJ2-1; TRBD2 aligns across 9 bases. The CDR3 consists of 16 residues. Germline loops: CDR1 SGHVS, CDR2 FNYEAQ. V was clipped by 5 bases and J by 5 bases; unmatched bases: 10. The CDR3 here is CASSPKLAGENNEQFF. For the CDR3, the DNA is TGTGCCAGCAGCCCGAAGTTAGCGGGGGAGAACAATGAGCAGTTCTTC.

This clonotype was detected ten times or more. The V call is TRBV12-3 or TRBV12-4, the J call TRBJ1-5; TRBD1 matches at 7 bases. The CDR3 sequence is 15 residues long. Trimming took 6 bases from V and 3 from J; bases not matched to a gene: 8. The chain's CDR3 is CASSTGTAINQPQHF. CDR3 bases: TGTGCCAGCAGCACAGGGACAGCGATCAATCAGCCCCAGCATTTT.

This clonotype was seen repeatedly, ten times or more. The CDR3 DNA is TGTGCCAGCTCACCGCGTATGTATCAGCCCCAGCATTTT. It yields the protein CASSPRMYQPQHF. The V call is TRBV18, the J call TRBJ1-5; D remains ambiguous. The germline gives CDR1 KGHSH, CDR2 LQKENI. CDR3 length: 13 residues. The V and J ends lost 3 bases and 5 bases respectively, with 8 bases between them.

The sample holds many counts of this clonotype. The CDR3 protein is CASSVGTAGTDTQYF. CDR3 bases: TGTGCCAGCAGCGTGGGGACAGCCGGGACAGATACGCAGTATTTT. The chain recombines TRBV9 with TRBJ2-3; TRBD1 matches at 7 bases. Germline assignment: CDR1 SGDLS and CDR2 YYNGEE. Unmatched junction bases numbered 6, after V lost 2 bases and J lost 3 bases. CDR3 length: 15 amino acids.

The J gene is TRBJ2-5, the V gene TRBV7-9; D is uncertain. The CDR3 contains 15 residues. Trimming removed 3 bases from V and 3 bases from J, with 14 bases in between. The V gene's germline CDR1 is SEHNR and CDR2 FQNEAQ (reference sequence). CDR3 DNA sequence: TGTGCCAGCAGCTTCATGGGGAATCTAAAAGAGACCCAGTACTTC. It translates to CASSFMGNLKETQYF.

In its sample, this clonotype was seen a few times. J is TRBJ1-2 and V is TRBV19; D is unresolved. Germline lookup yields CDR1 LNHDA and CDR2 SQIVND (reference sequence). The CDR3 is 12 amino acids. Trimming cost V 3 bases and J 8 bases, with 10 bases left between them. For the CDR3, the DNA is TGTGCCAGTAGTATTGGGAGAAGCGGCTACACCTTC. Amino acid sequence: CASSIGRSGYTF.

This clonotype was detected a few times. The chain employs TRBV2 and TRBJ1-1; D possibly corresponds to TRBD1 (6 bases). CDR1 SNHLY and CDR2 FYNNEI come from the germline V gene. The CDR3 spans 15 residues. Trimming took 6 bases from V and 2 from J, leaving 16 bases between them. The CDR3 nucleotides are TGTGCCAGCAGCCCACAGGGCCCACTAAACACTGAAGCTTTCTTT. This encodes CASSPQGPLNTEAFF.

This clonotype appeared many times. The chain joins TRBV4-1 to TRBJ2-7; D ambiguous. V was cut by 0 bases and J by 0 bases, with 12 bases left in between. The CDR3 has 16 amino acids. CDR1 and CDR2 from the germline V gene are MGHRA and YSYEKL. Here the CDR3 reads CASSQERAASSYEQYF. DNA for the CDR3: TGCGCCAGCAGCCAAGAACGGGCGGCCAGCTCCTACGAGCAGTACTTC.

The CDR3 protein is CSVVGQYF. The CDR3 nucleotides read TGCAGCGTTGTTGGGCAGTATTTT. The chain combines TRBV29-1 with TRBJ2-3; the D is unclear. The CDR3 sequence is 8 residues long. The V end was cut by 4 bases, the J end by 11 bases, with 4 bases between. In germline, CDR1 is SQVTM, CDR2 ANQGSEA.

Ten or more counts support this clonotype. The CDR3 coding sequence is TGTGCCAGCAGCCAAGCCCTCGGGAACACTGAAGCTTTCTTT. This translates into CASSQALGNTEAFF. The V gene is TRBV4-2, the J gene TRBJ1-1, with no clear D. This CDR3 spans 14 amino acids. The V end lost 1 base, the J end lost 1 base, and 7 bases lay between the germline ends. Looked up from germline, CDR1 is LGHNA and CDR2 is YNFKEQ.

This clonotype was seen a few times. V usage is TRBV2 and J usage is TRBJ2-7; 7 bases agree with TRBD2. The CDR3 runs 14 residues. V lost 5 bases and J lost 4; bases outside the gene matches: 8. Looked up from germline, CDR1 is SNHLY and CDR2 is FYNNEI. The CDR3 is CASSSERGSYEQYF. The DNA for the CDR3 is TGTGCCAGCAGTTCCGAGCGGGGATCTTACGAGCAGTACTTC.

Concerning this clonotype itself: A read error may explain this, as a much larger clone is one base away. The chain links TRBV19 to TRBJ1-2, with a weak D call TRBD1 (6 bases). The CDR3 sequence is 13 residues long. CDR1 LNHDA and CDR2 SQIVND come from the germline V gene (reference sequence). The DNA for the CDR3 is TGTACCAGTAGTCGGGACACCCTCTATGGCTACACCTTC. Protein sequence: CTSSRDTLYGYTF.

The chain uses TRBV18 and TRBJ2-3; a weak D match, TRBD2 (6 bases). CDR1 is KGHSH, CDR2 LQKENI, per germline. This CDR3 has 19 amino acids. Trimming took off 0 bases at V and 1 base at J, with 20 bases between the two ends. For the CDR3, the DNA is TGTGCCAGCTCACCACCGGCGTGGAGTAGCGGCCCCGGCACAGATACGCAGTATTTT. Translating it yields CASSPPAWSSGPGTDTQYF. The whole variable domain, remainder taken from reference TRBV18 and TRBJ2-3, is NAGVMQNPRHLVRRRGQEARLRCSPMKGHSHVYWYRQLPEEGLKFMVYLQKENIIDESGMPKERFSAEFPKEGPSILRIQQVVRGDSAAYFCASSPPAWSSGPGTDTQYFGPGTRLTVL.

This chain links TRBV3-1 with TRBJ1-6; possible D gene TRBD1, 5 bases. V gave up 1 base and J gave up 0 bases, with 16 bases separating them. The CDR3 is 19 residues long. Germline-derived CDR1 and CDR2 are LGHDT and YNNKEL (reference sequence). CDR3 in amino acids: CASSQVLVRGSSYNSPLHF. The CDR3 region has the DNA TGTGCCAGCAGCCAAGTCTTGGTACGGGGGAGCTCCTATAATTCACCCCTCCACTTT.

The chain employs TRBV7-6 and TRBJ2-3; no firm D call. CDR1 and CDR2 (germline): SGHVS, FNYEAQ. CDR3 length equals 15 residues. Trimming removed 0 bases at V and 2 bases at J, with 9 bases between. The CDR3 sequence is CASSLAGYTTDTQYF. CDR3 DNA sequence: TGTGCCAGCAGCTTAGCGGGTTACACCACAGATACGCAGTATTTT. Using reference TRBV7-6 and TRBJ2-3 for the parts outside the CDR3, the full variable domain is GAGVSQSPRYKVTKRGQDVALRCDPISGHVSLYWYRQALGQGPEFLTYFNYEAQQDKSGLPNDRFSAERPEGSISTLTIQRTEQRDSAMYRCASSLAGYTTDTQYFGPGTRLTVL.

The gene calls are TRBV28 and TRBJ1-1, with no clear D. The germline gives CDR1 MDHEN, CDR2 SYDVKM. With 4 bases removed from V and 0 bases from J, the gap between germline ends came to 9 bases. This CDR3 comprises 14 residues. CDR3 sequence reads: CASSWELMNTEAFF. The CDR3 DNA reads as TGTGCCAGCAGTTGGGAGCTAATGAACACTGAAGCTTTCTTT.

There are many counts of this clonotype. This sequence joins TRBV18 and TRBJ2-1, with D perhaps TRBD2 (6 bases). V was cut by 6 bases and J by 0 bases, with 9 bases left in between. The CDR3 covers 14 residues. The germline V gene encodes CDR1 KGHSH and CDR2 LQKENI. The CDR3 region is CASSPSDSYNEQFF. For the CDR3, the DNA is TGTGCCAGCTCGCCTAGCGACTCCTACAATGAGCAGTTCTTC.

The rearrangement joins TRBV29-1 to TRBJ1-1; the D is unclear. The CDR3 spans 11 residues. CDR1 is SQVTM, CDR2 ANQGSEA, per germline. V was clipped by 5 bases and J by 3 bases, with 7 bases between them. The CDR3 reads CSVRTDTEAFF. The CDR3 region has the DNA TGCAGCGTTCGAACCGACACTGAAGCTTTCTTT.

The V gene is TRBV4-1, the J gene TRBJ2-3; D is unclear. Germline CDR1 and CDR2: MGHRA and YSYEKL. The CDR3 covers 13 residues. The germline V and J ends were trimmed by 2 bases and 3 bases, with 6 bases remaining between them. For the CDR3, the DNA is TGCGCCAGCAGCCAATGGGAAACAGATACGCAGTATTTT. Translation: CASSQWETDTQYF.

J is TRBJ1-1 and V is TRBV18; D uncertain. CDR3 size: 14 residues. Germline V gene lookup returns CDR1 KGHSH and CDR2 LQKENI. V was clipped by 0 bases and J by 8 bases, with 13 bases between them. CDR3 nucleotides: TGTGCCAGCTCACCACCAACAGCACTTGCAGAAGCTTTCTTT. Protein product: CASSPPTALAEAFF.

This clonotype was counted ten times or more. The genes are TRBV7-2 and TRBJ1-3; 8 bases map to TRBD1. Germline V gene data show CDR1 as SGHTA and CDR2 as FQGNSA. CDR3 size: 14 residues. Trimming took 4 bases from V and 5 from J; bases not matched to a gene: 4. In DNA form, the CDR3 reads TGTGCCAGCAGCTCTCGGACAGGGAGAAACACCATATATTTT. Protein: CASSSRTGRNTIYF.

This clonotype was observed at least ten times. V gene TRBV20-1 combines with J gene TRBJ1-1; D remains ambiguous. From germline, CDR1 is DFQATT and CDR2 SNEGSKA (reference sequence). The CDR3 consists of 14 residues. The V and J ends lost 1 base and 0 bases respectively, with 9 bases between them. The DNA for the CDR3 is TGCAGTGCTAGAGGCCCTAACATGAACACTGAAGCTTTCTTT. As protein: CSARGPNMNTEAFF.

This clonotype was counted at least ten times. V and J are TRBV7-8 and TRBJ1-2; D possibly corresponds to TRBD1 (6 bases). From germline, CDR1 is SGHVS and CDR2 FQNEAQ. The CDR3 length is 14 residues. With 4 bases removed from V and 1 base from J, the gap between germline ends came to 10 bases. The CDR3 region has the DNA TGTGCCAGCAGCTCGGACAGTTATAACTATGGCTACACCTTC. Translating gives CASSSDSYNYGYTF.